Below are 18 T cell receptor beta chains sequenced from a single sample in a study of patients and donors after allogeneic stem cell transplantation. Each CDR3 protein is one row after TCRdb ran MiXCR on the RT-PCR reads. The sample has a few hundred thousand distinct CDR3 sequences; over 12% are singletons. The sequencing sample was made of blood, either unsorted or a sorted T cell fraction (not recorded which). These receptors were obtained from a human donor who was either an allogeneic HSCT recipient or a stem cell or donor lymphocyte infusion donor (not recorded which). It is not recorded whose cells these are; they may come from a transplant donor.

V gene TRBV5-1 combines with J gene TRBJ1-1; 11 bases line up with TRBD1. V shed 0 bases, J shed 5 bases, and the junction held 6 bases outside the gene matches. From germline, CDR1 is SGHRS and CDR2 YFSETQ. The CDR3 runs to 16 residues. In DNA form, the CDR3 reads TGCGCCAGCAGCTTGGAAGGACAGGGGGCCTGGACTGAAGCTTTCTTT. Translation gives CASSLEGQGAWTEAFF.

A few counts support this clonotype. The chain recombines TRBV7-9 with TRBJ1-2; D gene uncertain. CDR1 SEHNR and CDR2 FQNEAQ come from the germline V gene (reference sequence). The V end was cut by 5 bases, the J end by 4 bases, with 17 bases between. This CDR3 region has 15 residues. CDR3 nucleotides: TGTGCCAGCAGCCCCAGCGGTAGCACATTCTATGGCTACACCTTC. Amino acids: CASSPSGSTFYGYTF.

The table lists this clonotype with many counts. The chain couples TRBV20-1 to TRBJ2-7, with 10 bases identical to TRBD1. Germline V gene sequence: CDR1 DFQATT, CDR2 SNEGSKA (reference sequence). The CDR3 runs 14 residues. V lost 6 bases, J lost 4 bases, and 9 bases stayed unmatched. The CDR3 region has the DNA TGCAGTGCACCCCTCGACAGGGGGCGTTACGAGCAGTACTTC. The encoded protein is CSAPLDRGRYEQYF.

The rearrangement uses TRBV6-4 and TRBJ1-1, with D perhaps matching TRBD1 (5 bases). The CDR3 has 15 residues. The V gene's germline CDR1 is MRHNA and CDR2 SNTAGT. Deletions cut 3 bases from V and 11 bases from J, with 22 bases between. DNA for the CDR3: TGTGCCAGCAGTGAACTCCCGGGGGGGTCGGCTCTGGCTTTCTTT. This translates into CASSELPGGSALAFF.

This clonotype was counted many times. This chain uses TRBV2 with TRBJ1-6; D is unresolved. Trimming stripped 2 bases from V and 9 bases from J, with 2 bases between. The V gene's germline CDR1 is SNHLY and CDR2 FYNNEI. CDR3 size: 11 residues. Here the CDR3 reads CASSESSPLHF. Here the CDR3 DNA reads TGTGCCAGCAGTGAAAGTTCACCCCTCCACTTT.

V gene TRBV6-1 combines with J gene TRBJ1-6; D is perhaps TRBD1 (5 bases). CDR1 and CDR2 (germline): MNHNS, SASEGT. V lost 5 bases and J lost 5, with 10 bases in between. This CDR3 is 14 amino acids long. CDR3 protein: CASSQGLNNSPLHF. In nucleotides, the CDR3 is TGTGCCAGCAGTCAGGGTCTTAATAATTCACCCCTCCACTTT.

This clonotype has a handful of counts. The chain combines TRBV3-1 with TRBJ2-1, with D hard to call. The V and J ends lost 4 bases and 8 bases respectively, with 15 bases between them. CDR1 and CDR2 from the germline V gene are LGHDT and YNNKEL (reference sequence). The CDR3 has 14 residues. DNA of the CDR3: TGTGCCAGCAGCCCCTCGTTACCCTGGGATGAGCAGTTCTTC. Translated, it gives CASSPSLPWDEQFF.

This clonotype came up a few times. J is TRBJ1-5 and V is TRBV4-1; no reliable D call. Germline CDR1 is MGHRA and CDR2 is YSYEKL. Trimming removed 2 bases from V and 3 bases from J, with 11 bases in between. The CDR3 is made up of 15 amino acids. Here the CDR3 reads CASSQPDGVNQPQHF. CDR3 DNA: TGCGCCAGCAGCCAACCCGATGGCGTCAATCAGCCCCAGCATTTT.

The chain recombines TRBV12-3 or TRBV12-4 with TRBJ1-5; D is uncertain. The CDR3 has 13 residues. Deletions cut 6 bases from V and 5 bases from J, with 11 bases between. CDR3 coding DNA: TGTGCCAGCAGATTCGGGTCCCATCAGCCCCAGCATTTT. As protein: CASRFGSHQPQHF.

This chain uses TRBV20-1 with TRBJ2-7; possibly TRBD1 for D (6 bases). Germline V lookup: CDR1 DFQATT, CDR2 SNEGSKA (reference sequence). There are 13 residues in the CDR3. With 6 bases removed from V and 5 bases from J, the gap between germline ends came to 17 bases. CDR3 sequence: CSALLTGGNEQYF. The DNA for the CDR3 is TGCAGTGCCCTCTTAACTGGGGGCAACGAGCAGTACTTC.

This clonotype has at least ten counts. The chain employs TRBV6-1 and TRBJ2-1; TRBD2 agrees at 9 bases. There are 14 residues in the CDR3. Germline V gene lookup returns CDR1 MNHNS and CDR2 SASEGT. V trimming: 10 bases; J trimming: 7 bases; junction bases outside the gene matches: 11. In nucleotides, the CDR3 is TGTGCCACACGACTAGCGGTTGGGGGAAATGAGCAGTTCTTC. Translated, it gives CATRLAVGGNEQFF.

The V call is TRBV6-1, the J call TRBJ2-2; 9 bases agree with TRBD1. Germline CDR1 reads MNHNS; CDR2 reads SASEGT. The CDR3 is made up of 14 amino acids. V shed 6 bases, J shed 4 bases, and the junction held 3 bases outside the gene matches. The CDR3 spells CASREQGATGELFF. In nucleotides, the CDR3 is TGTGCCAGCAGGGAACAGGGGGCCACCGGGGAGCTGTTTTTT.

V is TRBV11-2 and J is TRBJ2-7; tentatively, D is TRBD1 or TRBD2 (5 bases each). Germline values: CDR1 SGHAT, CDR2 FQNNGV. Trimming left V 11 bases short and J 1 base short, with 15 bases between. This CDR3 has 13 amino acids. In DNA, the CDR3 is TGTGCCGGCCTGGGACCGCCATCCTACGAGCAGTACTTC. This translates into CAGLGPPSYEQYF.

This chain uses TRBV5-5 with TRBJ1-2; TRBD1 aligns across 8 bases. Germline V gene data show CDR1 as SGHKS and CDR2 as YYEKEE (reference sequence). CDR3 length: 17 residues. V lost 3 bases, J lost 6 bases, and 16 bases stayed unmatched. The CDR3 DNA sequence: TGTGCCAGCAGCTCGGCAAGTGTTAGGACAGGGTACGATGGCTACACCTTC. Residues: CASSSASVRTGYDGYTF.

This clonotype was detected only a few times. This chain joins TRBV5-1 and TRBJ1-3, with D maybe TRBD1 (6 bases). CDR3 length equals 17 residues. V lost 1 base and J lost 4, with 18 bases in between. CDR1 is SGHRS, CDR2 YFSETQ, per germline. The CDR3 coding sequence is TGCGCCAGCAGCTTGAGGGGGGGGCGCGATCCCGGAAACACCATATATTTT. It codes for CASSLRGGRDPGNTIYF.

This clonotype has ten or more counts. The chain is built from TRBV2 and TRBJ1-2; no clear D gene. Germline V gene lookup returns CDR1 SNHLY and CDR2 FYNNEI. V lost 1 base to trimming and J lost 3 bases, with 3 bases between them. The CDR3 is 12 residues long. In DNA form, the CDR3 reads TGTGCCAGCAGTGAAGACTACTATGGCTACACCTTC. It codes for CASSEDYYGYTF.

At least ten counts were recorded for this clonotype. The chain has TRBV4-2 and TRBJ1-1; D remains unclear. Trimming took off 1 base at V and 1 base at J, with 16 bases between the two ends. CDR1 and CDR2 from the germline V gene are LGHNA and YNFKEQ. This CDR3 spans 17 amino acids. CDR3 loop: CASSQGLLERENTEAFF. The CDR3 DNA reads TGTGCCAGCAGCCAAGGACTTCTGGAGAGGGAGAACACTGAAGCTTTCTTT.

The sample holds many counts of this clonotype. The chain has TRBV12-3 or TRBV12-4 and TRBJ2-2; 9 bases are a match to TRBD2. The CDR3 loop spans 19 amino acids. J was trimmed by 5 bases and V by 6 bases; bases with no gene match: 19. CDR3 nucleotide sequence: TGTGCCAGCAGCGAGAATTTATGGCTAGCGGGACTTCCTACCGGGGAGCTGTTTTTT. Translation: CASSENLWLAGLPTGELFF.